These T cell receptor beta chains were read from a single sample in a study of T cell changes during pregnancy in multiple sclerosis. Profiling relied on immunoSEQ multiplex PCR, and the TCRdb table lists in-frame clones only, not all of them. The sample shows tens of thousands of clones, 80% to 95% of them seen only once. Source: CD4+ T cells from peripheral blood mononuclear cells, taken before pregnancy. Receptors were obtained from a female donor with multiple sclerosis, enrolled in a pregnancy study. Each CDR3 is given without its conserved first and last residue. Fields, in order: V gene, clone size, CDR3 protein. Not all rows give a size; the values are once, few, many and, for expanded clones, a class.

V: TRBV7-3; size: once; CDR3: ASSSGAGRATDTQY
V: TRBV6-1; size: .; CDR3: ASNGGANEKLF
V: TRBV4-3; size: .; CDR3: ASSQESDRDTEAF
V: TRBV2; size: .; CDR3: ASGLDLAKNIQY
V: TRBV7-2; size: .; CDR3: ASSLFGEAQY
V: TRBV6-6; size: .; CDR3: ASSYLRGETYEQY
V: TRBV7-2; size: .; CDR3: ASSLELNGEQY
V: TRBV20-1; size: .; CDR3: SGRHQETQY
V: TRBV7-6; size: once; CDR3: ASSLAPSDEQY
V: TRBV28; size: .; CDR3: ASKTSGTGGTEAF
V: TRBV19; size: .; CDR3: ASSFRGGYGYT
V: TRBV9; size: .; CDR3: ASSVALQETQY
V: TRBV12-5; size: .; CDR3: ASGLRTGLDGELF
V: TRBV27; size: .; CDR3: ASSLSPQAF
V: TRBV7-3; size: .; CDR3: ASSLTGSTEAF
V: TRBV4-1; size: .; CDR3: ASSQVGRTGDNEKLF
V: TRBV7-3; size: .; CDR3: ASSGKSYEQY
V: TRBV5-1; size: .; CDR3: ASSLGQASSYEQY
V: TRBV9; size: .; CDR3: ASSVGSRRDEQF
V: TRBV4-3; size: .; CDR3: ASSQVRQGNEKLF
V: TRBV5-1; size: .; CDR3: ASSWGAGGTDTQY
V: TRBV10-2; size: once; CDR3: ASREGTSTQPQH